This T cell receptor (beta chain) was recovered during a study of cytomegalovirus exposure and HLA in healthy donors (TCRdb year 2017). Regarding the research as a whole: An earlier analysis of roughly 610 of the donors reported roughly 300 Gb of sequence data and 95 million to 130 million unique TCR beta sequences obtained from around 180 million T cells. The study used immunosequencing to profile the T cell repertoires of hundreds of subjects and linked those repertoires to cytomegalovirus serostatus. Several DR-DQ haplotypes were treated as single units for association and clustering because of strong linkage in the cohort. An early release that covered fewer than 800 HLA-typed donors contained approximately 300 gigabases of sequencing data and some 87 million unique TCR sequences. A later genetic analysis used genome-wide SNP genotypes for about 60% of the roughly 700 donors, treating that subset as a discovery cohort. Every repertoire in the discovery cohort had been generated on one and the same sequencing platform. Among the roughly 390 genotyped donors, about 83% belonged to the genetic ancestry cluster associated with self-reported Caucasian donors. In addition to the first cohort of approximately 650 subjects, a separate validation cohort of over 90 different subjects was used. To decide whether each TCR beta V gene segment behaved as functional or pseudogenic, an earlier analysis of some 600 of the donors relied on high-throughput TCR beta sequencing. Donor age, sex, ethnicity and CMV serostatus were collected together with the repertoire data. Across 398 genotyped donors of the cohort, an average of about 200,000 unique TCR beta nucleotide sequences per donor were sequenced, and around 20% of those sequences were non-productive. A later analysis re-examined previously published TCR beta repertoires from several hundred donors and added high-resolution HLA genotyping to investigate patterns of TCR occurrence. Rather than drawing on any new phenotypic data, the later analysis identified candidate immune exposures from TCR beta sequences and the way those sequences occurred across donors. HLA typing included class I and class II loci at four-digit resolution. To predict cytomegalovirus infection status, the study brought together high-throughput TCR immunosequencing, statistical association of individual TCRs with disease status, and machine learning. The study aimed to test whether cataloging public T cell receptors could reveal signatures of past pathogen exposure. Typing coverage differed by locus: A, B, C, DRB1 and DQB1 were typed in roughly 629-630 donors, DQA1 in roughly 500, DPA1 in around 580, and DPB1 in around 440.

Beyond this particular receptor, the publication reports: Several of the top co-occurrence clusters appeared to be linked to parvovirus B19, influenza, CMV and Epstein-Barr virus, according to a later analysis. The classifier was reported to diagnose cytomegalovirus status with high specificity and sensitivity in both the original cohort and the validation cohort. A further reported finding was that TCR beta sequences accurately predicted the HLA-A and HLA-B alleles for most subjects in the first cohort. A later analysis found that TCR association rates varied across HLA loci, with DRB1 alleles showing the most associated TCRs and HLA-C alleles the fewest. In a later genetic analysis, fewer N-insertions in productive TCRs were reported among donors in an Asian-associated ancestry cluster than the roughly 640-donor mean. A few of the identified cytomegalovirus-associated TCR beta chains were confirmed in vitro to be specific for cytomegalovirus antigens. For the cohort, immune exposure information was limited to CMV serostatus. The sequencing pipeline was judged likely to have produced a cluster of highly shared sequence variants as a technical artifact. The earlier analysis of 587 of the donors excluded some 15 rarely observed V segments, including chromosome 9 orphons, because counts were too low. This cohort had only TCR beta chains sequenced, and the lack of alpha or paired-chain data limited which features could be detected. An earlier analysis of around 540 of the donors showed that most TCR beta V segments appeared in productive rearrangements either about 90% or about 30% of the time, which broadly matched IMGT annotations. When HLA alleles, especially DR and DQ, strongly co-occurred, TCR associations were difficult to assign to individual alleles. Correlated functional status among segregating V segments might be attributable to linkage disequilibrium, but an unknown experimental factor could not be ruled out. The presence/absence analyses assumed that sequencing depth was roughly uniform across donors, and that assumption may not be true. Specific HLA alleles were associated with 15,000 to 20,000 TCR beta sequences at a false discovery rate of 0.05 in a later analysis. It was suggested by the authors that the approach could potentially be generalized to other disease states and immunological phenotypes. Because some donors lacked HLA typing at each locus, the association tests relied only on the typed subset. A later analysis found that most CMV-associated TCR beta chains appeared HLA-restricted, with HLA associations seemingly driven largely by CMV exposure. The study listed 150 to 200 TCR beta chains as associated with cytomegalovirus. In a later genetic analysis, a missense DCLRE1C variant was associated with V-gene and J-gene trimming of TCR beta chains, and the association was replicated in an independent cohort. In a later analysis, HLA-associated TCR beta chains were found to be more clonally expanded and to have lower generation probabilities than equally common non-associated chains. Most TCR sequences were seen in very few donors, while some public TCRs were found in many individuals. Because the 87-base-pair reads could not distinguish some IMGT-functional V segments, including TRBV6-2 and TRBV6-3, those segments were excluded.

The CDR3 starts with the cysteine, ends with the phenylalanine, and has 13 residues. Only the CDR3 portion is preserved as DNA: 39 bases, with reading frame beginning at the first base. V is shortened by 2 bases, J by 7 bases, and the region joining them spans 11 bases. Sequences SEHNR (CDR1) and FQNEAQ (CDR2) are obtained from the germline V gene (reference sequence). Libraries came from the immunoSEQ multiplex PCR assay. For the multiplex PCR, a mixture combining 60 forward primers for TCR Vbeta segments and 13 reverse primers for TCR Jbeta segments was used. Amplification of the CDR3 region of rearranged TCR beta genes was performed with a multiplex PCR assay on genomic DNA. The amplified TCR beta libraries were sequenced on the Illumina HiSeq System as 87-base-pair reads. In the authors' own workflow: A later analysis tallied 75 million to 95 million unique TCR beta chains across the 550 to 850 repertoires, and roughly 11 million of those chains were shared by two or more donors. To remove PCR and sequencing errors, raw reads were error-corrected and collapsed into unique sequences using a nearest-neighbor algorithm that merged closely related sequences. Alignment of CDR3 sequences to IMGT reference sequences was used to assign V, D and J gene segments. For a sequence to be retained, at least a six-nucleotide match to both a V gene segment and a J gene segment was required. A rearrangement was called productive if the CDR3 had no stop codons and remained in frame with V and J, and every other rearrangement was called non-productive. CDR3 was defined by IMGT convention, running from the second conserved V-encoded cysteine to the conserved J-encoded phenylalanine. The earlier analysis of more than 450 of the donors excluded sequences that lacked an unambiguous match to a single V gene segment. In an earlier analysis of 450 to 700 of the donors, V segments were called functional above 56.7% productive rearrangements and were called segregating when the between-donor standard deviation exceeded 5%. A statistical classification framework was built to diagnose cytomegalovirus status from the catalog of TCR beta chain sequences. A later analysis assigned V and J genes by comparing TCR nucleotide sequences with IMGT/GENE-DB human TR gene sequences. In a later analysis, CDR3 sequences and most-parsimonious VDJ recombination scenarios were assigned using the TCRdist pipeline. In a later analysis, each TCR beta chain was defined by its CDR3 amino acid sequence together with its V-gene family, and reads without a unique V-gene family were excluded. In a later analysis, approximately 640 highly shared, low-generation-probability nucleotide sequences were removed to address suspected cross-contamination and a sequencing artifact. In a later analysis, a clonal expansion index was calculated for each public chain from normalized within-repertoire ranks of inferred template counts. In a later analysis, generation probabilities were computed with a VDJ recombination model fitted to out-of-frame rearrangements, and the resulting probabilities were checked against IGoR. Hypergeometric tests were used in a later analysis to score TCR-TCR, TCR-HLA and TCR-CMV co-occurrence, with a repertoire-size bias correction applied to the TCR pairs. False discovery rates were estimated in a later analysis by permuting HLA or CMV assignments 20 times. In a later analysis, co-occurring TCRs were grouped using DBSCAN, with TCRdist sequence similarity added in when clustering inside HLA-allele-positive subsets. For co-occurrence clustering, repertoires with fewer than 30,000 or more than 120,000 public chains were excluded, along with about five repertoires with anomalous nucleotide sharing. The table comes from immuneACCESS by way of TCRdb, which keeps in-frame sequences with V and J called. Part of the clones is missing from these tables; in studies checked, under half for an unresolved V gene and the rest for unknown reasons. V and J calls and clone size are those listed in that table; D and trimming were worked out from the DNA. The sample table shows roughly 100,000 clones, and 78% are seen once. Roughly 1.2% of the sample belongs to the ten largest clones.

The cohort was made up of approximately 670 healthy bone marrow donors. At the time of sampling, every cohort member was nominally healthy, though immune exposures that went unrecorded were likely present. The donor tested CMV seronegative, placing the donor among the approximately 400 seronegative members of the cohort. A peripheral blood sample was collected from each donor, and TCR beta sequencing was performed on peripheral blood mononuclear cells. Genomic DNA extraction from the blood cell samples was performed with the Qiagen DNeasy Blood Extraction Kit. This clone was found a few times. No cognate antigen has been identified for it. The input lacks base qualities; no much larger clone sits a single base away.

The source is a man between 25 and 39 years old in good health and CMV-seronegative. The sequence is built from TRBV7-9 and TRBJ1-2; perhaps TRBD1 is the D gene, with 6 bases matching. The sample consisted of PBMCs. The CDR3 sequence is CASSLPGASGYTF. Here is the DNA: TGTGCCAGCAGCTTACCAGGGGCAAGTGGCTACACCTTC.